This T cell receptor beta chain comes out of a study of T cell responses to AZD1222 COVID-19 vaccine. Findings of the study overall: There were repertoire samples only from the period after the peak T cell response.

This clone occurred once. The antigen is not known. The germline gives CDR1 LGHNA, CDR2 YNFKEQ. This CDR3 comprises 18 residues. The V end lost 3 bases, the J end lost 0 bases, and 18 bases lay between the germline ends. The table came from immunoSEQ multiplex PCR; TCRdb's copy has only in-frame clones and leaves some out. This table holds some 120,000 clones, roughly 85% found once. The sequence was obtained from an adult in good health. The chain carries TRBV4-2 and TRBJ1-3; a weak D match, TRBD1 (5 bases). The specimen comprised peripheral blood, sampled on day 0 of MenACWY control vaccination. The chain's CDR3 is CASSHRLGRGNSGNTIYF. CDR3 nucleotides: TGTGCCAGCAGCCACCGATTGGGTAGGGGTAACTCTGGAAACACCATATATTTT.